This T cell receptor (beta chain) stems from a study of shared clonotypes between healthy human individuals. CDR3 length: 15 amino acids. CDR1 is SGHRS and CDR2 is YFSETQ in the germline V gene. V lost 0 bases to trimming and J lost 2 bases, with 9 bases between them. Study-wide findings and caveats: The diversity represented, both genetic and in exposure history, was limited by few donors.

A remark on this clone: Its antigen is unknown. Other DNA sequences in this specimen translate into the identical CDR3.

Repertoires were generated with immunoSEQ multiplex PCR, while TCRdb's copy carries only in-frame clones and drops some. Of approximately 1,500,000 clones detected, 98% appear once; the ten largest clones hold about 0.42%. Sequencing input: naive CD4+ T cells sorted from blood. The subset here: CD45RA+ positively selected. This chain links TRBV5-1 with TRBJ2-1, with D unresolved. This clonotype was obtained from a man aged 30 to 39 in good health. This CDR3 is CASSLAAGAYNEQFF. CDR3 DNA: TGCGCCAGCAGCTTGGCCGCAGGAGCCTACAATGAGCAGTTCTTC.